These T cell receptor beta chains were read from a single sample in a study of cytomegalovirus exposure and HLA in healthy donors. TCRdb's copy holds only in-frame clones and misses some; the assay was immunoSEQ multiplex PCR. The sample shows 250,000 to 400,000 clones, about nine tenths of them seen only once. Sequencing input: PBMCs. Receptors were obtained from a woman aged 25 to 39 in good health and CMV-seropositive. CDR3s leave out the opening cysteine and the closing phenylalanine or tryptophan. D genes are given only for firm matches. Expanded clones are given a class, and other clones once, few, many or no size at all.

V gene	D gene	clone size	J gene	CDR3 protein
TRBV15	TRBD2	-	TRBJ2-7	ATSRPGLDKNEQY
TRBV29-1	-	-	TRBJ1-3	SVEDWENASGNTIY
TRBV28	TRBD1	-	TRBJ2-7	ASTMPRDSVYEQY
TRBV9	-	-	TRBJ2-2	ASSVGVVGNTGELF
TRBV27	-	-	TRBJ2-3	ASSLVGGDTQY
TRBV9	TRBD2	-	TRBJ2-2	ASSPHLLAGGNTGELF
TRBV19	TRBD1	-	TRBJ1-2	ASSEGQDGYT
TRBV6-5	-	few	TRBJ2-7	ASSYSQGYEQY
TRBV2	-	-	TRBJ2-2	ATDRGWDTGELF
TRBV5-1	-	many	TRBJ2-7	ASSVEGRYEQY
TRBV2	TRBD2	once	TRBJ2-2	ASRSGTSLTGELF
TRBV28	-	-	TRBJ2-1	ASSFPDYNEQF
TRBV7-9	TRBD1	-	TRBJ2-7	ASSSPGQGGYEQY
TRBV28	-	-	TRBJ1-5	ASSLGGARDQPQH
TRBV5-1	-	once	TRBJ2-7	ASSVLDGTSIEQY
TRBV19	TRBD2	-	TRBJ2-7	ASSITSGSYEQY
TRBV4-3	-	-	TRBJ1-4	ASSQDILGSGKLF
TRBV6-6	-	-	TRBJ2-4	ASKDSAKNIQY
TRBV6-5	TRBD2	-	TRBJ2-1	ASSYSLAEYNEQF
TRBV4-3	TRBD1	-	TRBJ2-7	ASSQDRGVRPYEQY
TRBV5-5	-	-	TRBJ2-7	ASSPSYEQY
TRBV7-2	TRBD1	-	TRBJ1-1	ASSPMGRGRAGNTEAF
TRBV10-3	-	-	TRBJ2-1	AIRQDGWDEQF
TRBV7-2	-	-	TRBJ2-7	ASSSPGRYEQY
TRBV2	TRBD2	-	TRBJ2-7	ASRLRAGAPYEQY
TRBV7-3	-	-	TRBJ1-4	ASSPTGGLNEKLF
TRBV11-3	TRBD2	-	TRBJ2-3	ASSFYSGSRTDTQY
TRBV27	-	-	TRBJ2-5	ASSLLPGPGETQY
TRBV28	TRBD1	once	TRBJ2-7	ASGGRTGSYEQY
TRBV7-3	TRBD2	once	TRBJ2-1	ASSPSGAYNEQF
TRBV7-2	TRBD2	-	TRBJ2-7	ASSNGLAGYYEQY
TRBV30	-	-	TRBJ2-7	AWSGTEHEQY
TRBV5-6	-	-	TRBJ2-2	ASSSQSRTGELF
TRBV28	-	-	TRBJ1-5	ASSLVADNQPQH
TRBV6-5	TRBD2	-	TRBJ2-7	ASSYSSSGSSYEQY
TRBV6-1	-	-	TRBJ2-7	ASSEVGGTPTYEQY
TRBV21-1	-	once	TRBJ1-1	ASSIRTLNTEAF
TRBV20-1	-	-	TRBJ2-7	SAYTLEQY
TRBV7-6	-	-	TRBJ1-5	ASSLEVNQPQH
TRBV19	-	-	TRBJ2-7	ASSMAGNYYEQY
TRBV21-1	-	-	TRBJ2-7	ASSKGGQSSYEQY
TRBV6-5	-	-	TRBJ2-6	ASSFLFSGGANVLT
TRBV7-7	TRBD1	-	TRBJ2-7	ASSPGGTGYEQY
TRBV2	TRBD2	-	TRBJ2-7	ASNEGLTSSYEQY
TRBV27	-	-	TRBJ2-3	ASSSWGPTDTQY
TRBV2	-	-	TRBJ2-7	ASSEDTGQWGFYEQY
TRBV11-2	-	-	TRBJ2-6	ASSLAHSGANVLT
TRBV27	-	-	TRBJ2-7	ASSFSSTYEQY
TRBV6-5	-	-	TRBJ1-1	ASTFPDRNTEAF